The sequence of this T cell receptor beta chain was determined in a study of long-term antiretroviral therapy in people with HIV. V was shortened by 2 bases and J by 2 bases, with 7 bases between the two germline ends. Germline CDR1 GTSNPN, CDR2 SVGIG (reference sequence). The CDR3 is 13 residues long. Run at survey level, the immunoSEQ assay was version v3.0. Libraries were prepared by immunoSEQ multiplex PCR; TCRdb keeps only in-frame clonotypes and omits some of them. The data contain 15,000 to 20,000 clones, 88% of them singletons. This clone has a single count. At least two post-ART and at least one pre-ART PBMC sample were available for each donor. Treatment for every participant with HIV took place in the United States.

The chain employs TRBV30 and TRBJ1-5; D not certain. The source is a man in his fifties or sixties with HIV. This specimen consisted of unsorted PBMCs, obtained 0.7 years before starting antiretroviral therapy. The CDR3 DNA sequence: TGTGCCTGGAGTTTAAGGGGCAATCAGCCCCAGCATTTT. This sequence encodes CAWSLRGNQPQHF. Drawing the rest from reference TRBV30 and TRBJ1-5, the complete variable domain is SQTIHQWPATLVQPVGSPLSLECTVEGTSNPNLYWYRQAAGRGLQLLFYSVGIGQISSEVPQNLSASRPQDRQFILSSKKLLLSDSGFYLCAWSLRGNQPQHFGDGTRLSIL.